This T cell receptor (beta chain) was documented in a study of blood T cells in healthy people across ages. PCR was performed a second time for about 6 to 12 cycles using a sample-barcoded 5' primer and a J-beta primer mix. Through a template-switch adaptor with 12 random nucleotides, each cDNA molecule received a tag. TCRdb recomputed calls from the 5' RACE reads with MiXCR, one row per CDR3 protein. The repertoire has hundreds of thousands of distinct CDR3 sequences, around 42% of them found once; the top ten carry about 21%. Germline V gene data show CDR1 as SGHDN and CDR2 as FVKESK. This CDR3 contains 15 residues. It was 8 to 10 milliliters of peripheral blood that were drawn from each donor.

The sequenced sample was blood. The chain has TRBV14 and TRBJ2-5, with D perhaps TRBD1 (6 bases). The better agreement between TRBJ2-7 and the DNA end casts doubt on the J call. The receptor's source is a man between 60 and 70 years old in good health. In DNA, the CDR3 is TGTGCCAGCAGCCAAACCGGACAGCCCGGGGACGAGCAGTACTTC. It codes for CASSQTGQPGDEQYF.